This is a list of T cell receptor beta chains from one sample in a study of blood T cell repertoires in COVID-19. TCRdb's copy holds only in-frame clones and misses some; the assay was immunoSEQ multiplex PCR. This sample has about 49,000 clones; more than 85% occur once, and the top ten carry about 5%. The sequencing sample was made of peripheral blood. All receptors come from a man aged 40-49 years with active COVID-19. The CDR3 runs from the conserved cysteine through the conserved F or W. D genes are given only for firm matches. Clone size is not always given. Where it is, it says once, few, many or a class for expanded clones.

J: TRBJ1-1
D: TRBD1
length: 13
size: -
V: TRBV9
DNA: TGTGCCAGCAGCGTCATGACAGGGTCTGAAGCTTTCTTT
CDR3: CASSVMTGSEAFF

J: TRBJ2-7
D: -
length: 15
size: -
V: TRBV27
DNA: TGTGCCAACGCTCGCATCAGGGAACACTCCTACGAGCAGTACTTC
CDR3: CANARIREHSYEQYF

J: TRBJ2-2
D: TRBD2
length: 17
size: -
V: TRBV10-2
DNA: TGCGCCAGCAGCCGGAGCTCCGGGAGGGAGGGCACCGAGGAGCTGTTTTTT
CDR3: CASSRSSGREGTEELFF

J: TRBJ2-3
D: -
length: 17
size: -
V: TRBV14
DNA: TGTGCCAGCAGCCCCGGGGGTTATAGCGGAAACACAGATACGCAGTATTTT
CDR3: CASSPGGYSGNTDTQYF

J: TRBJ2-1
D: -
length: 15
size: -
V: TRBV3-1/TRBV3-2
DNA: TGTGCCAGCAGCCAACCGGCCCAGGGCAGGAATGAGCAGTTCTTC
CDR3: CASSQPAQGRNEQFF

J: TRBJ2-5
D: TRBD2
length: 14
size: -
V: TRBV9
DNA: TGTGCCAGCAGCGCAGCGGGAGGGGGCGAGACCCAGTACTTC
CDR3: CASSAAGGGETQYF

J: TRBJ1-2
D: -
length: 15
size: -
V: TRBV10-3
DNA: TGTGCCATCAGTGAGTCAGGGGTTTCGGACTATGGCTACACCTTC
CDR3: CAISESGVSDYGYTF

J: TRBJ1-1
D: -
length: 13
size: once
V: TRBV6-5
DNA: TGTGCCAGCAGTAGGGACTCGAGGACTGAAGCTTTCTTT
CDR3: CASSRDSRTEAFF

J: TRBJ2-2
D: TRBD2
length: 16
size: -
V: TRBV10-1
DNA: TGCGCCAGCAGTGAGCGGGCTAGCGGCGACACCGGGGAGCTGTTTTTT
CDR3: CASSERASGDTGELFF

J: TRBJ2-7
D: -
length: 14
size: -
V: TRBV10-3
DNA: TGTGCCATCAGCGTAGTAAGGGGGTTAAAGGAGCAGTACTTC
CDR3: CAISVVRGLKEQYF

J: TRBJ1-2
D: -
length: 13
size: -
V: TRBV27
DNA: TGTGCCAGCTGGCGGATTCCAAACTATGGCTACACCTTC
CDR3: CASWRIPNYGYTF

J: TRBJ2-7
D: -
length: 14
size: once
V: TRBV28
DNA: TGTGCCAGCAGTTTGACGGACACACTTTACGAGCAGTACTTC
CDR3: CASSLTDTLYEQYF

J: TRBJ1-4
D: -
length: 14
size: few
V: TRBV30
DNA: TGTGCCCACGGCCGAGGAGGGACTAATGAAAAACTGTTTTTT
CDR3: CAHGRGGTNEKLFF

J: TRBJ2-5
D: -
length: 14
size: -
V: TRBV9
DNA: TGTGCCAGCAGCGTAGGGAGGGGACAAGAGACCCAGTACTTC
CDR3: CASSVGRGQETQYF

J: TRBJ1-2
D: -
length: 13
size: -
V: TRBV27
DNA: TGTGCCAGCAGCTCAGCGCTGAACTATGGCTACACCTTC
CDR3: CASSSALNYGYTF

J: TRBJ2-5
D: -
length: 12
size: -
V: TRBV12-3/TRBV12-4
DNA: TGTGCCAGCAGTTTTAGTCGGTCGACCCAGTACTTC
CDR3: CASSFSRSTQYF

J: TRBJ2-2
D: -
length: 13
size: -
V: TRBV19
DNA: TGTGCCAGTAGACAGGAGAACACCGGGGAGCTGTTTTTT
CDR3: CASRQENTGELFF

J: TRBJ2-2
D: -
length: 15
size: few
V: TRBV11-2
DNA: TGTGCCAGCACCTTATATGGTGGGGGCTCCGGGGAGCTGTTTTTT
CDR3: CASTLYGGGSGELFF

J: TRBJ2-3
D: TRBD1
length: 17
size: -
V: TRBV5-1
DNA: TGCGCCAGCAGCACCCCGGCCCGGGACAGGAATACAGATACGCAGTATTTT
CDR3: CASSTPARDRNTDTQYF

J: TRBJ1-5
D: TRBD1
length: 13
size: -
V: TRBV5-1
DNA: TGCGCCAGCAGCCCTGACAGGGATCAGCCCCAGCATTTT
CDR3: CASSPDRDQPQHF

J: TRBJ2-1
D: TRBD2
length: 20
size: -
V: TRBV7-6
DNA: TGTGCCAGCAGCTTAGAGGGAGCTAGCGGGAGGGCCGAGGACTACAATGAGCAGTTCTTC
CDR3: CASSLEGASGRAEDYNEQFF

J: TRBJ2-1
D: -
length: 13
size: -
V: TRBV10-3
DNA: TGTGCCATCGATCGGGAAGGTATCAATGAGCAGTTCTTC
CDR3: CAIDREGINEQFF

J: TRBJ2-7
D: TRBD1
length: 15
size: -
V: TRBV9
DNA: TGTGCCAGCAGCGCCTCTCCGGGACAGGGGTACGAGCAGTACTTC
CDR3: CASSASPGQGYEQYF

J: TRBJ2-2
D: -
length: 12
size: -
V: TRBV6-2/TRBV6-3
DNA: TGTGCCAGCAGTACTATGGACGGGGAGCTGTTTTTT
CDR3: CASSTMDGELFF

J: TRBJ1-2
D: TRBD1
length: 15
size: -
V: TRBV28
DNA: TGTGCCAGCAGTTTTCAGGGGGCGATCAACTATGGCTACACCTTC
CDR3: CASSFQGAINYGYTF

J: TRBJ1-2
D: -
length: 13
size: -
V: TRBV18
DNA: TGTGCCAGCTCACCACCCTTTGTCTATGGCTACACCTTC
CDR3: CASSPPFVYGYTF

J: TRBJ1-4
D: -
length: 14
size: -
V: TRBV28
DNA: TGTGCCAGCAGTTTCGACGGGACTAATGAAAAACTGTTTTTT
CDR3: CASSFDGTNEKLFF

J: TRBJ2-7
D: -
length: 13
size: -
V: TRBV6-5
DNA: TGTGCCAGCAGCCGGGACAACGCCTACGAGCAGTACTTC
CDR3: CASSRDNAYEQYF

J: TRBJ1-5
D: -
length: 13
size: -
V: TRBV29-1
DNA: TGCAGCGTGGGGGTGGGGGGTAATCAGCCCCAGCATTTT
CDR3: CSVGVGGNQPQHF

J: TRBJ2-7
D: TRBD2
length: 15
size: few
V: TRBV6-1
DNA: TGTGCCAGCAGTGAACTAGCGGGAGGCTCCTACGAGCAGTACTTC
CDR3: CASSELAGGSYEQYF

J: TRBJ2-6
D: -
length: 17
size: -
V: TRBV7-8
DNA: TGTGCCAGCAGCTTAGATCCGGGCAGGGCCGGGGCCAACGTCCTGACTTTC
CDR3: CASSLDPGRAGANVLTF

J: TRBJ2-7
D: -
length: 14
size: -
V: TRBV5-1
DNA: TGCGCCAGCAGCTTAGAAGCGCCCCTTTCCGAGCAGTACTTC
CDR3: CASSLEAPLSEQYF